The rows below give T cell receptor beta chains drawn from one sample of a study of blood T cell repertoires in COVID-19. Here immunoSEQ multiplex PCR was the method, and the copy in TCRdb shows in-frame clones only, minus some. This table holds around 200,000 clones, approximately 90% found once. The specimen was PBMCs or T cells enriched from blood (not recorded which). These receptors all stem from a woman under 30 who had recovered from COVID-19. Each CDR3 is given without its conserved first and last residue.

CDR3 | V
ASSEGEGFYNEQF | TRBV9
ASRLDTFQNYGYT | TRBV6-5
ASSSGQFNEQF | TRBV7-2
ASREAGVSQPQH | TRBV19
ASRGGRWDGATQY | TRBV28
ASSSGTGSGQPQH | TRBV7-3
GTRWGRLKNIQY | TRBV6-5
ASSYETGWADGYT | TRBV7-3
AISEASGSYEQY | TRBV10-3
AISASPGLTDIQY | TRBV10-3
ASSPEGGGSYNEQF | TRBV7-3
SVTQGQGVYEQY | TRBV29-1
ASSVEIAGNYNEQF | TRBV9
ASSPTSGPSSYNEQF | TRBV4-2
ASSFSGAINNSPLH | TRBV5-1
ASRDITYNEQF | TRBV7-9
ASSHRTGLNTEAF | TRBV13
ASSQTGGGTVSGYT | TRBV27
ASSEPRGGSYEQY | TRBV6-1
ASSSSPLHEQY | TRBV7-9
ASSDAPGGEQF | TRBV18
ASSPEEGEGPYNEQF | TRBV4-1
ASSVKHYTGELF | TRBV19
ASSLSGSRDEQY | TRBV11-2
ASSLGLAGEKF | TRBV7-8
ASSSYLGGKQF | TRBV28
ASSPLPLNNEQF | TRBV18
ASSETGGIYGYT | TRBV2
ASSLRLGLAGGPDTQY | TRBV6-6
ASSPGVTGELF | TRBV7-3
ASSLGGLGNQETQY | TRBV11-3
ASSDIIASF | TRBV6-1
ASSLGGIKNEQF | TRBV7-2
ASSELAGLQETQY | TRBV28
ASSLLAGGPGDTQY | TRBV27
ASSAQGQVLEQY | TRBV27
ASSLRKDFFYNEQF | TRBV3-1/TRBV3-2